This section outlines one TCR beta chain sequence together with its context. The method was immunoSEQ multiplex PCR; TCRdb's version includes in-frame clones alone and lacks a portion of them. The sample contains under 200,000 clones, approximately 90% of which appear only once. The sample originates from a study of blood T cell repertoires in COVID-19. Study-level background: From T cells, B-cell-depleted T cells, or PBMCs came the material, which was cDNA or gDNA.

The V gene end was trimmed by 4 bases and the J gene end by 3 bases; junction bases not matched to a gene: 7. CDR3 length: 14 residues. CDR1 and CDR2 (germline): SQVTM, ANQGSEA. The receptor was derived from a man aged 18 to 29 with COVID-19, enrolled during active disease. The sequenced sample was peripheral blood. The chain combines TRBV29-1 with TRBJ2-7; 9 bases align to TRBD1. CDR3: CSVVLTGGLYEQYF. DNA of the CDR3: TGCAGCGTTGTTTTGACAGGGGGTCTCTACGAGCAGTACTTC.